Following are 2 T cell receptor beta chains from one sample sequenced in a study of neurological immune-mediated disorders. TCRdb itself ran the 5' RACE reads through MiXCR, one entry per CDR3 protein. The profile covers fewer than 40,000 distinct CDR3 sequences, with approximately 4.3% appearing a single time and roughly 23% taken by the ten largest. Sequenced material: PBMCs. The origin of the receptors is a man in his late teens or twenties in good health.

This clonotype has at least ten counts. The conserved phenylalanine or tryptophan is not found at the CDR3 terminus, so this likely reflects a read error. CDR3 region: CATSRDDGEETQYS. Written as DNA, the CDR3 is TGTGCCACCAGCAGAGATGACGGGGAAGAGACCCAGTACTCC. V usage is TRBV15 and J usage is TRBJ2-5; D is perhaps TRBD2 (5 bases). V was clipped by 0 bases and J by 3 bases, with 8 bases between them. Germline CDR1 reads LNHNV; CDR2 reads YYDKDF (reference sequence). The CDR3 covers 14 residues.

This clonotype appeared many times. The rearrangement uses TRBV29-1 and TRBJ2-2, with a weak D call TRBD2 (5 bases). V lost 7 bases and J lost 4, with 10 bases in between. Germline CDR1 is SQVTM and CDR2 is ANQGSEA. The CDR3 sequence is 12 residues long. Here the CDR3 DNA reads TGCAGCGCACGCAGCGGCACCGGGGAGCTGTTTTTT. Its protein is CSARSGTGELFF.